A single sample is the source of the 2 T cell receptor beta chains below, sequenced in a study of cytomegalovirus exposure and HLA in healthy donors. Assay used: immunoSEQ multiplex PCR; TCRdb lists only in-frame clones, some missing. This table holds some 260,000 clones, 80% to 95% found once. The sequencing sample was made of PBMCs. Receptors originate from a woman aged 25 to 45 in good health and CMV-seronegative.

CDR3 DNA sequence: TGTGCCAGCAGACCCCAACTGGACAACTACACCTTC. Amino acid sequence: CASRPQLDNYTF. The genes are TRBV28 and TRBJ1-2, with a possible D match to TRBD1 (5 bases). CDR1 and CDR2 from the germline V gene are MDHEN and SYDVKM. This CDR3 contains 12 residues. With 6 bases removed from V and 10 bases from J, the gap between germline ends came to 15 bases.

The genes are TRBV6-1 and TRBJ1-2; 7 positions match TRBD1. V was clipped by 7 bases and J by 8 bases; unmatched bases: 13. Germline V gives CDR1 MNHNS, CDR2 SASEGT. The CDR3 sequence is 14 residues long. Here the CDR3 reads CASNFYNRGDGYTF. The CDR3 DNA reads TGTGCCAGCAATTTCTATAACAGGGGAGACGGCTACACCTTC.